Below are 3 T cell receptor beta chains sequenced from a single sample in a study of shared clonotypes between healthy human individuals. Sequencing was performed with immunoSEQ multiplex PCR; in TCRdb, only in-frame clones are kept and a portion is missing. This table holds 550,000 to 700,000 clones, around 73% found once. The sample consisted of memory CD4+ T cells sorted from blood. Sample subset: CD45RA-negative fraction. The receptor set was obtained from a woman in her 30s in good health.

Here the CDR3 reads CASSLPPGNTIYF. CDR3 in DNA: TGTGCCAGCAGCCTACCGCCAGGAAACACCATATATTTT. The V and J genes are TRBV5-6 and TRBJ1-3; D is uncertain. CDR3 size: 13 residues. Germline-derived CDR1 and CDR2 are SGHDT and YYEEEE. Trimming shortened V by 4 bases and J by 4 bases, and 9 bases separated the two germline ends.

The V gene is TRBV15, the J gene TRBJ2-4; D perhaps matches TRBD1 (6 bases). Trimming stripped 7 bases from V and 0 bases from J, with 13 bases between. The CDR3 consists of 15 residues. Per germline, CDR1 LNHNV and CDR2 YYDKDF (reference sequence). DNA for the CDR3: TGTGCCACCATGGAACAGGGTCTAGCCAAAAACATTCAGTACTTC. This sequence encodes CATMEQGLAKNIQYF.

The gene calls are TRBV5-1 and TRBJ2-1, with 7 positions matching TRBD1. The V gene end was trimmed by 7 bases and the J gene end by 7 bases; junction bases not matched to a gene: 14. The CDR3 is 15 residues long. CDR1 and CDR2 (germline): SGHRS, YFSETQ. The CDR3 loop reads CASDPGQQGWNEQFF. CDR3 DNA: TGCGCCAGCGATCCGGGACAGCAAGGGTGGAATGAGCAGTTCTTC.